This T cell receptor (beta chain) was recovered during a study of tumor and adjacent non-tumor tissue in lung cancer. The library came from three nested PCR rounds adapted from ARM-PCR protocols. MiXCR, run by TCRdb on the multiplex PCR reads, gives a single entry per CDR3 protein. The sample yields 100,000 to 150,000 distinct CDR3 sequences, about 66% seen once. The template was RNA from unsorted bulk tissue. The CDR3 is 13 amino acids. CDR1 and CDR2 from the germline V gene are MNHNS and SASEGT. This clonotype appeared a few times. Its antigen is undetermined. With a much larger clone just one base away, this may be a read error. Study-level findings and limits: Significantly higher TCR diversity was found in tumor than normal lung.

Sequencing was done on a sample of lung tumor tissue. The chain links TRBV6-1 to TRBJ2-5, with D maybe TRBD2 (7 bases). This sequence was found in a young man with non-small cell lung cancer. The CDR3 loop is CGIERGGRETQYF. DNA of the CDR3: TGTGGGATTGAGAGGGGGGGCCGCGAGACCCAGTACTTC.